This T cell receptor beta chain was recovered during a study of identical twins. General study findings and limits: Cord blood's abundant beta clonotypes had fewer insertions, unlike memory repertoires. Models underestimated out-of-frame TCR alpha sharing in monozygotic twins. Instead of following the same donors, the conclusions were based on cross-sectional statistical analysis.

Germline V gene sequence: CDR1 SNHLY, CDR2 FYNNEI. Trimming cost V 8 bases and J 6 bases, with 17 bases left between them. The length of the CDR3 is 15 residues. TCRdb re-derived calls from the 5' RACE reads in MiXCR, one entry per CDR3 protein. In the table there are 1.5 million to 2 million distinct CDR3 sequences, around 29% of which are singletons. A word on this clonotype: The target antigen is unknown.

Healthy Caucasian donors formed the entire cohort. The sequence came from a newborn girl in good health. V and J are TRBV2 and TRBJ1-6; a weak D match, TRBD1 (5 bases). Sequenced: cord blood. CDR3 region: CASRRDVGTNSPLHF. The CDR3 bases are TGTGCCAGCCGTCGGGACGTAGGGACTAATTCACCCCTCCACTTT. Full variable domain (missing parts from reference TRBV2 and TRBJ1-6): EPEVTQTPSHQVTQMGQEVILRCVPISNHLYFYWYRQILGQKVEFLVSFYNNEISEKSEIFDDQFSVERPDGSNFTLKIRSTKLEDSAMYFCASRRDVGTNSPLHFGNGTRLTVT.